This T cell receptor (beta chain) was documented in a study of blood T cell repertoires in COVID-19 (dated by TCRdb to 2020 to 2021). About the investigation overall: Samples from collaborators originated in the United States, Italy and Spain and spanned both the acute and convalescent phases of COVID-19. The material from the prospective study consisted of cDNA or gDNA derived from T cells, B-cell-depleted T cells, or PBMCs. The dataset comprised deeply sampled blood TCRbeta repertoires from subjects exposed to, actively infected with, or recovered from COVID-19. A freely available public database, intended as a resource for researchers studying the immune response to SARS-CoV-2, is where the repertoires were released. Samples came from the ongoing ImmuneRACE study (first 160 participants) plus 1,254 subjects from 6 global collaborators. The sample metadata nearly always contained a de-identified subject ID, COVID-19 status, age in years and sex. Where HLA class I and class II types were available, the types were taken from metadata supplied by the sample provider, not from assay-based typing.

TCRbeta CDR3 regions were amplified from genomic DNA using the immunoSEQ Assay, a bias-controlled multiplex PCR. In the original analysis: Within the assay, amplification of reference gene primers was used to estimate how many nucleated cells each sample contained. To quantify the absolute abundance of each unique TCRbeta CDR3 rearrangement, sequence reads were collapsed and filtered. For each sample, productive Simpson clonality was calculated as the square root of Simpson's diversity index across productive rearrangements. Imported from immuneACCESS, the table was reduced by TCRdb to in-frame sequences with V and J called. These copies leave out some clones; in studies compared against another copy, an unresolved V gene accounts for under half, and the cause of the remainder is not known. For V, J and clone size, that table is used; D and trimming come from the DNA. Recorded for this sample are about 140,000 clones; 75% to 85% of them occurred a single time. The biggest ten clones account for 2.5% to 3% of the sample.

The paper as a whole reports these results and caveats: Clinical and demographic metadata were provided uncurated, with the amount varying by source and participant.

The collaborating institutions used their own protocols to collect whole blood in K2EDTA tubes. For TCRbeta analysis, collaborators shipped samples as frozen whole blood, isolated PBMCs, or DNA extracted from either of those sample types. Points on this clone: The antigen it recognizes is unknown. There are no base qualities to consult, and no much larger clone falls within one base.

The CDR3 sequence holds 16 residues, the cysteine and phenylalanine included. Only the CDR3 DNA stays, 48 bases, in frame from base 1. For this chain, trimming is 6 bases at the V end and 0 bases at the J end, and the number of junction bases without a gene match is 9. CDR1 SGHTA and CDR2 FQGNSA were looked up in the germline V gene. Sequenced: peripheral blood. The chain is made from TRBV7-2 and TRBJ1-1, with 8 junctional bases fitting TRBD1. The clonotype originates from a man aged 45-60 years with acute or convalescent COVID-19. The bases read TGTGCCAGCAGTCTTCCGGGACAGGTCATGAACACTGAAGCTTTCTTT. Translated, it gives CASSLPGQVMNTEAFF. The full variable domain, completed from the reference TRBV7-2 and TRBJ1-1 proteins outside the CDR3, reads GAGVSQSPSNKVTEKGKDVELRCDPISGHTALYWYRQSLGQGLEFLIYFQGNSAPDKSGLPSDRFSAERTGGSVSTLTIQRTQQEDSAVYLCASSLPGQVMNTEAFFGQGTRLTVV.